This T cell receptor beta chain was observed in a study of shared clonotypes between healthy human individuals. The CDR3 contains 14 residues. The V gene's germline CDR1 is KGHSH and CDR2 LQKENI. The J segment lost 5 bases and the V segment lost 4 bases, leaving 4 bases of the junction unmatched. Regarding the study as a whole: Clonotypes that were shared across a few donors made up approximately 5% of naive CD4 clonotypes. It was only blood that was sampled, and tissue repertoires likely differ.

The repertoire was sequenced with immunoSEQ multiplex PCR; TCRdb's copy has only in-frame clones and lacks some. The sample has some 2.3 million clones, approximately 95% seen once. For this clone: The antigen is undetermined.

Sequenced material: naive CD4+ T cells from PBMCs. Subset: CD45RA+ positively selected. This receptor was obtained from a man aged 18 to 35 in good health. Some clones in this sample may be carry-over from other donors' samples. The chain links TRBV18 to TRBJ2-7; TRBD2 matches at 11 bases. The CDR3 spells CASSQLAGVHEQYF. CDR3 DNA: TGTGCCAGCTCACAACTAGCGGGAGTCCACGAGCAGTACTTC.